This TCR beta chain derives from a study of shared clonotypes between healthy human individuals. The deep-level immunoSEQ assay was used. The data were produced by immunoSEQ multiplex PCR, yet TCRdb's version contains in-frame clones alone and is incomplete. The sample lists roughly 1 million clones, roughly 80% occurring once. Study outcomes and limitations: The study found about 4.6% of naive CD4 clonotypes shared across a handful of donors. The genetic and exposure-history diversity represented was limited by few donors.

Turning to this clone: Its antigen is unidentified. Additional DNA sequences in this sample encode the identical CDR3.

V lost 4 bases to trimming and J lost 1 base, with 7 bases between them. The CDR3 extends over 13 amino acids. Germline CDR1 is SGHDN and CDR2 is FVKESK. A CD45RA-negative memory subset and a CD45RA+ naive subset were separated from the CD4+ cells. Sequencing input: memory CD4+ T cells sorted from blood. Subset noted: CD45RA-negative fraction. The TCR originated in a man between 18 and 29 years old in good health. The V and J genes are TRBV14 and TRBJ1-1, with D possibly matching TRBD1 (5 bases). The CDR3 spells CASSLRGNTEAFF. The CDR3, as DNA: TGTGCCAGCAGCCTAAGGGGGAACACTGAAGCTTTCTTT.